This T cell receptor (beta chain) was identified in a study of shared clonotypes between healthy human individuals (TCRdb year 2020). Turning to the overall study: The cohort included three men and a couple of women between 18 and 49 years of age. Per donor, three plates each were used for CD4 naive and CD4 memory, two for CD8 naive, and one for CD8 memory. Blood TCR repertoires of roughly 5 healthy adults were deeply sequenced to estimate repertoire size and the extent of clonotype sharing between individuals. Libraries were prepared and TCR repertoires were sequenced by different laboratories using diverse techniques, in order to increase sequencing depth and limit assay-specific biases. Each donor's leukapheresis produced roughly between roughly 0.85 and 9.5 billion PBMCs.

Using the deep immunoSEQ assay, multiplex PCR amplified TCR CDR3 regions from genomic DNA. Extracted genomic DNA from each cell subset was spread evenly across all wells of several immunoSEQ 96-well plates, with each plate serving as a replicate. For sorted subsets, each replicate PCR was loaded with roughly 0.2 ug genomic DNA, equivalent to 30,000 or so T cell genomes. Purified libraries were measured with a Qubit 3.0 fluorometer, size-checked on a Bioanalyzer 2100, and measured again with the KAPA Library Quantification kit. A separate single-read 150-cycle Illumina NextSeq 550 flow cell was used to sequence each immunoSEQ 96-well plate. In the original analysis: Because only junctional sequences without quality scores were contained in the immunoSEQ output, filtering matching that applied to full-length reads could not be performed. To assign V/J genes and CDR3, sequences were annotated using PyIR, a Python wrapper for IgBLAST v1.9, with IMGT germline references. Reads were filtered out if the reads had weak V/J assignments (E-value above 1e-6), no CDR3, stop codons, out-of-frame junctions, or ambiguous translated residues. V3J clonotypes were defined as sequences sharing the same inferred V gene, J gene, and CDR3 amino acid sequence. Percentage overlap between repertoires was calculated by dividing the number of shared unique clonotypes by the size of the smaller repertoire. Three approaches were used to assess repertoire richness: RTK rarefaction, the Chao1 estimator, and Recon v2.1 estimates of unobserved clonotypes. Generation probabilities for all TCRbeta clonotypes obtained by the gDNA method from four donors were computed using OLGA. The immuneACCESS repertoire file appears here via TCRdb, limited to in-frame rearrangements. These files lack a portion of the clones; in checked studies, under half of the deficit traces to unresolved V genes, and the cause of the others is not known. V and J calls and clone size come straight from that table; D and trimming were deduced from the DNA. The sample records about 2 million clones, just under 95% of which are singletons. The ten largest clonotypes hold under 1.5% of the sample.

For the CD8 naive samples, CD45RO-negative cells were positively selected for CCR7, yielding a CD45RA+CCR7+ population from which TemRA cells were excluded. The donors were healthy, HIV-negative adults who had no recently reported acute infections or vaccinations. Only Caucasian adults living in Nashville, Tennessee, USA were represented among the donors. Blood was collected by leukapheresis, and PBMCs were isolated by Ficoll-Histopaque density gradient centrifugation and then cryopreserved in liquid nitrogen vapor phase. Analytical flow cytometry was used to check the purity and quantity of every magnetically sorted T cell population. From each sorted fraction, genomic DNA was isolated and quantified by UV absorbance on a Nanodrop 2000c. Points the paper makes about the study in general: Larger estimated clonotype richness was generally found for naive subsets than for memory subsets. Clonotypes shared by all four sorted-subset donors showed higher generation probabilities than non-shared clonotypes. Pairwise subsampling indicated that sequencing depth was expected to affect the degree of clonotype sharing among donors. Because the study included only a small number of donors, the genetic and exposure-history diversity represented was limited. Even with the large sequencing depth, rarefaction of the sorted-subset datasets indicated that sequencing was incomplete. Roughly 5% of naive CD4, 3.5% of naive CD8, 2.3% of memory CD4, and over 0.35% of memory CD8 clonotypes were shared across several donors. Sampling was restricted to blood, and TCR repertoires in tissue are likely to differ from TCR repertoires in blood.

Taken from the germline V gene, the CDR1 and CDR2 loops are MDHEN and SYDVKM. V lost 3 bases and J lost 3 bases; the stretch between them is 18 bases long. The CDR3 runs 16 amino acids, cysteine and phenylalanine included. This entry keeps only the CDR3 DNA: 48 bases, framed from base 1. Remarks on this clone: Its antigen is unknown. Base-call qualities are not available, and no considerably larger clone is one nucleotide away.

The sequenced sample was naive CD8+ T cells sorted from blood. Sample cell subset or site, as interpreted from the label and publication: CD45RA+CCR7+. This clonotype originated in a man aged 18 to 30 in good health. This chain is built from TRBV28 and TRBJ2-7, and perhaps TRBD2 as D gene, on 6 matching bases. The CDR3 here reads CASSFPGGGAIYEQYF. The DNA sequence reads TGTGCCAGCAGTTTTCCTGGTGGCGGGGCCATCTACGAGCAGTACTTC.